This TCR beta chain emerged from a study of CD8 T cells in ankylosing spondylitis. Study-level points and caveats: Reports of some motif variants in reactive arthritis synovial fluid and blood predate this one. Blood of patients with ankylosing spondylitis appeared to be characterized by a TCR beta motif of 8 or 9 highly homologous variants.

As to this clonotype: Antigen: not known.

J gave up 2 bases and V 5 bases, and 15 bases lay outside the gene matches. The CDR3 is 18 residues long. TCRdb re-analysed the 5' RACE reads in MiXCR, keeping a single row per CDR3 protein. There are a few hundred thousand distinct CDR3 sequences in the sample; around 18% occur only once, and roughly 46% lies in the top ten. The source is a male donor with ankylosing spondylitis. Source material: blood, either unsorted or a sorted T cell fraction (not recorded which). V gene TRBV12-3 or TRBV12-4 combines with J gene TRBJ2-3; 8 positions match TRBD2. CDR3 amino acids: CASSTASYAGGFTDTQYF. DNA of the CDR3: TGTGCCAGCAGTACCGCAAGTTATGCGGGAGGATTCACAGATACGCAGTATTTT.